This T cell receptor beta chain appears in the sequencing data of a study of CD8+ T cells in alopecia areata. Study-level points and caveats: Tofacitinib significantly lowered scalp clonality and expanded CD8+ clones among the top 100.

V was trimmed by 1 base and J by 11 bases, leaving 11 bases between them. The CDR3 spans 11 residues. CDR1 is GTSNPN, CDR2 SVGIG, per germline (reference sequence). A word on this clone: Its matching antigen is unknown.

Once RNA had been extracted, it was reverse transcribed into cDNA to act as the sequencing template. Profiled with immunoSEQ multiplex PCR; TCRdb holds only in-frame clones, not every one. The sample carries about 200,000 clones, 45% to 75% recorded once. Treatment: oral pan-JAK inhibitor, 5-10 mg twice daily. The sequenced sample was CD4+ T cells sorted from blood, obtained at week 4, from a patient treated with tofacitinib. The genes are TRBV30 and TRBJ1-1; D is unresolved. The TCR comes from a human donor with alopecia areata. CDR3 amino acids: CAWSALRLAFF. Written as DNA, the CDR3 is TGTGCCTGGAGTGCCCTAAGGCTGGCTTTCTTT.